This T cell receptor (beta chain) was sequenced for a study of blood T cell repertoires in COVID-19. Study-level background: Researchers got acute and convalescent COVID-19 samples from the United States, Italy and Spain.

Generated by immunoSEQ multiplex PCR, the TCRdb table keeps only in-frame clones and is missing some. The sample contains 100,000 or so clones, more than 70% of which appear only once. CDR3 length: 13 amino acids. Germline loops: CDR1 WSHSY, CDR2 SAAADI. V was pared by 6 bases and J by 2 bases, with 3 bases of the junction left unmatched. This TCR derives from a woman aged 25 to 39 with acute or convalescent COVID-19. The chain is built from TRBV10-2 and TRBJ2-7, with 8 bases fitting TRBD1. Specimen: peripheral blood. The CDR3 DNA is TGCGCCAGCAGAACAGGGGGTACCTACGAGCAGTACTTC. The encoded protein is CASRTGGTYEQYF.